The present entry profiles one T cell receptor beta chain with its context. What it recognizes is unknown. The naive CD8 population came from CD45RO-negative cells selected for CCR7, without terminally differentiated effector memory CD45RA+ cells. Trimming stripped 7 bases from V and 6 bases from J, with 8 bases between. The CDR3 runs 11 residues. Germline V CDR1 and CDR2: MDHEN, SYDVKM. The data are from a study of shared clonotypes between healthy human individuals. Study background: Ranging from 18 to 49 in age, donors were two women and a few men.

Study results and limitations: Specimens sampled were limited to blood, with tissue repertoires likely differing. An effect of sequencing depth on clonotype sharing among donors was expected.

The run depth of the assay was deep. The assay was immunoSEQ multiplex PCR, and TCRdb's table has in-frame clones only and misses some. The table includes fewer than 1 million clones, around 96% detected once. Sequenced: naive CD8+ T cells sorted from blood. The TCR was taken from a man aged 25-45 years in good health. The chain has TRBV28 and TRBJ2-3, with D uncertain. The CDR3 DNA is TGTGCCAGCACCTTGCATGATACGCAGTATTTT. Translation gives CASTLHDTQYF. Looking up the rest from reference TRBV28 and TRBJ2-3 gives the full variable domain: DVKVTQSSRYLVKRTGEKVFLECVQDMDHENMFWYRQDPGLGLRLIYFSYDVKMKEKGDIPEGYSVSREKKERFSLILESASTNQTSMYLCASTLHDTQYFGPGTRLTVL.